One and the same sample provided the 25 T cell receptor beta chains below, sequenced in a study of OX40 agonist ivuxolimab in advanced cancers. Assay: immunoSEQ multiplex PCR; the TCRdb copy retains only in-frame clones and omits some. The table includes 40,000 to 45,000 clones, roughly nine tenths detected once. The sample here was CD4+ or CD8+ T cells sorted from blood, taken in a trial of the OX40 agonist ivuxolimab. All receptors come from an adult with an advanced solid tumor such as melanoma, head and neck, liver or kidney cancer.

The rearrangement joins TRBV28 to TRBJ1-2, with 7 bases lining up with TRBD1. There are 14 residues in the CDR3. With 5 bases clipped from V and 6 bases from J, the junction kept 9 bases outside the gene matches. The germline V gene encodes CDR1 MDHEN and CDR2 SYDVKM. The CDR3 protein is CASSIDREGNGYTF. In DNA, the CDR3 is TGTGCCAGCAGTATCGACAGGGAGGGAAATGGCTACACCTTC.

This chain uses TRBV5-1 with TRBJ2-7; 9 bases line up with TRBD1. V was clipped by 4 bases and J by 7 bases; unmatched bases: 9. The CDR3 is 14 amino acids. Germline V gives CDR1 SGHRS, CDR2 YFSETQ. CDR3 residues: CASSTGTGSQEQYF. As DNA, the CDR3 is TGCGCCAGCAGCACCGGGACAGGGAGCCAGGAGCAGTACTTC.

V is TRBV28 and J is TRBJ1-5, with a possible D match to TRBD1 (5 bases). The CDR3 consists of 15 residues. Per the germline V gene, CDR1 is MDHEN and CDR2 is SYDVKM. With 5 bases removed from V and 7 bases from J, the gap between germline ends came to 18 bases. CDR3 sequence reads: CASSPLREILQPQHF. The CDR3 region has the DNA TGTGCCAGCAGTCCACTCAGGGAGATCTTGCAGCCCCAGCATTTT.

The rearrangement joins TRBV10-3 to TRBJ1-5; D gene uncertain. This CDR3 has 15 amino acids. The germline CDR1 and CDR2 sequences are ENHRY and SYGVKD. V was pared by 0 bases and J by 6 bases, with 12 bases between. The CDR3 reads CAISESRSNGQPQHF. As DNA, the CDR3 is TGTGCCATCAGTGAGTCCCGCAGCAACGGTCAGCCCCAGCATTTT.

This chain uses TRBV15 with TRBJ1-5, with D possibly TRBD1 on 6 matching bases. V was shortened by 3 bases and J by 7 bases, with 19 bases between the two germline ends. This CDR3 has 16 residues. Germline CDR1 LNHNV, CDR2 YYDKDF (reference sequence). CDR3 in amino acids: CATSSGQSRGSQPQHF. As DNA, the CDR3 is TGTGCCACCAGCAGTGGACAGTCCCGAGGGTCACAGCCCCAGCATTTT.

The rearrangement links TRBV4-1 to TRBJ2-7; D gene ambiguous. Germline V gene lookup returns CDR1 MGHRA and CDR2 YSYEKL. The CDR3 extends over 14 amino acids. The V end lost 4 bases, the J end lost 2 bases, and 12 bases lay between the germline ends. The DNA of the CDR3 is TGCGCCAGCAGCCCCCTGCCGGCAGCCTACGAGCAGTACTTC. It is translated as CASSPLPAAYEQYF.

This rearrangement joins TRBV7-9 to TRBJ2-1; 8 nucleotides align to TRBD2. V lost 1 base and J lost 0; bases outside the gene matches: 2. This CDR3 spans 16 amino acids. Germline V gene data show CDR1 as SEHNR and CDR2 as FQNEAQ (reference sequence). The CDR3 sequence is CASSLGLASSYNEQFF. The CDR3 nucleotides read TGTGCCAGCAGCTTAGGACTAGCGAGCTCCTACAATGAGCAGTTCTTC. The complete variable domain, with remaining parts taken from reference TRBV7-9 and TRBJ2-1, reads DTGVSQNPRHKITKRGQNVTFRCDPISEHNRLYWYRQTLGQGPEFLTYFQNEAQLEKSRLLSDRFSAERPKGSFSTLEIQRTEQGDSAMYLCASSLGLASSYNEQFFGPGTRLTVL.

CDR3 in amino acids: CASSFRGLNYEQYF. CDR3 coding DNA: TGTGCCAGCAGTTTCCGGGGTCTGAACTACGAGCAGTACTTC. This chain connects TRBV28 to TRBJ2-7; possible D gene TRBD2, 5 bases. There are 14 residues in the CDR3. Trimming cost V 3 bases and J 3 bases, with 12 bases left between them. Germline lookup yields CDR1 MDHEN and CDR2 SYDVKM.

V usage is TRBV7-2 and J usage is TRBJ2-1; 11 bases line up with TRBD2. CDR3 length equals 16 residues. The junction had 6 bases not matched to a gene; V was cut back by 5 bases and J by 3 bases. The germline V gene encodes CDR1 SGHTA and CDR2 FQGNSA. The CDR3 sequence is CASSQRLAGLYNEQFF. CDR3 sequence (DNA): TGTGCCAGCAGCCAAAGACTAGCGGGACTCTACAATGAGCAGTTCTTC.

The rearrangement links TRBV4-3 to TRBJ2-7, with 10 bases aligning to TRBD1. The CDR3 totals 15 residues. Germline CDR1 reads LGHNA; CDR2 reads YSLEER. Trimming removed 0 bases from V and 4 bases from J; junction bases left unmatched: 3. The CDR3 nucleotides read TGCGCCAGCAGCCAAGAGGGGACAGGGGCGTACGAGCAGTACTTC. It codes for CASSQEGTGAYEQYF.

V and J are TRBV4-3 and TRBJ2-7; TRBD1 might be the D (5 bases). Looked up from germline, CDR1 is LGHNA and CDR2 is YSLEER. V lost 2 bases, J lost 5 bases, and 16 bases lay in between. The CDR3 consists of 15 residues. The CDR3 loop reads CASSQKNQGLDEQYF. The CDR3 DNA reads TGCGCCAGCAGCCAAAAGAACCAGGGCCTGGACGAGCAGTACTTC.

The chain combines TRBV5-4 with TRBJ1-1; D may be TRBD1 (6 bases). Germline CDR1 reads SGHNT; CDR2 reads YYREEE (reference sequence). The CDR3 consists of 14 residues. V lost 3 bases, J lost 1 base, and 10 bases lay in between. CDR3 sequence (DNA): TGTGCCAGCAGCTACAGGGCGACGAACACTGAAGCTTTCTTT. Encoded protein: CASSYRATNTEAFF.

This chain uses TRBV29-1 with TRBJ2-1; D is perhaps TRBD1 (6 bases). The V end lost 4 bases, the J end lost 0 bases, and 13 bases lay between the germline ends. CDR1 and CDR2 (germline): SQVTM, ANQGSEA. The CDR3 sequence is 15 residues long. The CDR3, as DNA: TGCAGCGTTGTGGGGGCGGTGAGCTCCTACAATGAGCAGTTCTTC. It specifies CSVVGAVSSYNEQFF.

The V gene is TRBV27, the J gene TRBJ2-3, with no clear D. V lost 3 bases, J lost 4 bases, and 17 bases lay in between. The CDR3 extends over 16 amino acids. Germline V CDR1 and CDR2: MNHEY, SMNVEV (reference sequence). CDR3 residues: CASSFSTPLVPDTQYF. The CDR3 region has the DNA TGTGCCAGCAGTTTTTCTACACCCCTGGTTCCAGATACGCAGTATTTT.

This clone came up once. The chain carries TRBV29-1 and TRBJ2-1; 7 bases map to TRBD2. Looked up from germline, CDR1 is SQVTM and CDR2 is ANQGSEA. This CDR3 has 15 amino acids. Trimming took 4 bases from V and 1 from J; bases not matched to a gene: 7. The CDR3 nucleotides are TGCAGCGTTGTCGGGAGGAGCGGTTCCTACAATGAGCAGTTCTTC. Translating gives CSVVGRSGSYNEQFF.

CDR3 nucleotide sequence: TGCGCCAGCAGCCAAGGGAATGGGTACGAGCAGTACTTC. Translation: CASSQGNGYEQYF. This sequence joins TRBV4-3 and TRBJ2-7, with D uncertain. The CDR3 has 13 amino acids. CDR1 and CDR2 from the germline V gene are LGHNA and YSLEER. Deletions cut 1 base from V and 4 bases from J, with 8 bases between.

This sequence joins TRBV9 and TRBJ2-5; 9 bases are a match to TRBD1. Germline V gene data show CDR1 as SGDLS and CDR2 as YYNGEE. V shed 3 bases, J shed 3 bases, and the junction held 15 bases outside the gene matches. The CDR3 totals 18 residues. The CDR3, as DNA: TGTGCCAGCAGCGGCGGGGGACAGGGAGTTTTGTGGGAAGAGACCCAGTACTTC. Protein sequence: CASSGGGQGVLWEETQYF.

This chain joins TRBV5-1 and TRBJ1-1; D not resolved. The CDR3 is 12 residues long. V was cut by 1 base and J by 1 base, with 2 bases left in between. Per germline, CDR1 SGHRS and CDR2 YFSETQ. The CDR3 DNA reads TGCGCCAGCAGCTTGTCGAACACTGAAGCTTTCTTT. It yields the protein CASSLSNTEAFF.

V and J are TRBV18 and TRBJ2-3; TRBD1 matches 7 bases. There are 15 residues in the CDR3. From germline, CDR1 is KGHSH and CDR2 LQKENI. Trimming at V came to 5 bases and at J to 0 bases, leaving 5 bases not matched to a gene. The CDR3 DNA reads as TGTGCCAGCTCATACCGGGACAGTAGCACAGATACGCAGTATTTT. Its translation is CASSYRDSSTDTQYF.

The gene calls are TRBV6-5 and TRBJ1-4, with D unresolved. Germline V gene sequence: CDR1 MNHEY, CDR2 SVGAGI. The CDR3 contains 15 residues. Trimming removed 6 bases at V and 7 bases at J, with 18 bases between. The CDR3 region is CASSPITEVIEKLFF. For the CDR3, the DNA is TGTGCCAGCAGCCCCATTACGGAAGTAATTGAAAAACTGTTTTTT.

This chain connects TRBV7-8 to TRBJ1-2; no clear D. The CDR3 has 13 residues. Looked up from germline, CDR1 is SGHVS and CDR2 is FQNEAQ. Trimming took 0 bases from V and 8 from J, leaving 10 bases between them. Written as DNA, the CDR3 is TGTGCCAGCAGCTTAGCGGTTGGGAGAGGCTACACCTTC. Residues: CASSLAVGRGYTF.

The CDR3 loop is CASSEVFEGLGETQYF. CDR3 nucleotides: TGTGCCAGCAGTGAAGTTTTCGAGGGGTTGGGGGAGACCCAGTACTTC. The chain combines TRBV6-1 with TRBJ2-5; D could derive from TRBD1 or TRBD2 (5 bases each). The CDR3 totals 16 residues. Trimming left V 1 base short and J 5 bases short, with 17 bases between. Germline CDR1 is MNHNS and CDR2 is SASEGT.

This clone was observed once. This chain connects TRBV6-5 to TRBJ1-2; 8 bases line up with TRBD1. Germline V gives CDR1 MNHEY, CDR2 SVGAGI. This CDR3 contains 15 residues. V was clipped by 2 bases and J by 5 bases; unmatched bases: 7. In DNA form, the CDR3 reads TGTGCCAGCAGTTACCTCCAGGGGGCGAGTTATGGCTACACCTTC. Translated, it gives CASSYLQGASYGYTF.

The genes are TRBV7-9 and TRBJ2-5; 7 bases align to TRBD1. This CDR3 has 14 residues. Germline CDR1 reads SEHNR; CDR2 reads FQNEAQ (reference sequence). The V and J ends lost 5 bases and 2 bases, in that order; junction bases with no gene match: 5. CDR3 in DNA: TGTGCCAGCAGCGGGGGACAGCTGCAAGAGACCCAGTACTTC. Residues: CASSGGQLQETQYF.

This chain uses TRBV13 with TRBJ2-7, with 11 bases that match TRBD1. J was trimmed by 6 bases and V by 3 bases; bases with no gene match: 7. This CDR3 is 15 amino acids long. Germline-derived CDR1 and CDR2 are PRHDT and FYEKMQ (reference sequence). CDR3 loop: CASSLEDRGRGEQYF. For the CDR3, the DNA is TGTGCCAGCAGCTTGGAGGACAGGGGGCGAGGCGAGCAGTACTTC.